This record looks at one T cell receptor beta chain sequence and its context. This clone was seen once. Which antigen it targets is not known. No much larger clonotype is one base removed from it; base qualities were not supplied. Per the publication, the time point label means: pretreatment peripheral blood. The cohort included 25 to 30 patients with locally advanced or metastatic urothelial carcinoma who were treated at Memorial Sloan Kettering on a trial protocol. Peripheral blood mononuclear cells were collected from each patient pretreatment and during treatment, giving between 1 and 8 total time points per patient. The Qiagen DNeasy Blood extraction kit was used to purify genomic DNA from total PBMCs and from tumor samples. PBMCs were collected pretreatment and during treatment, and were isolated and stored as previously described. V loses 1 base of germline sequence and J loses 4 bases, and the interval between the two ends is 18 bases. CDR3 length: 17 amino acids, cysteine to phenylalanine. Only the CDR3 region is kept as DNA, spanning 51 bases read in frame from base 1. CDR1 and CDR2 are read off the germline V gene as SGHVS and FNYEAQ.

This specimen comes from a study of PD-L1 blockade in urothelial cancer listed by TCRdb under 2017. As for the study more broadly: All patients started therapy around 2014 and received atezolizumab 1,200 mg intravenously every 3 weeks. About 90% of the roughly 29 patients were identified as males with urothelial cancer of bladder origin, and a prior smoking history was reported by 18 of 29 patients. An ECOG performance status of 0 or 1 was recorded for the patients, and 0 to 3 prior chemotherapy regimens had been received by the patients. Blood samples were analyzed at 3 weeks after treatment start (second dose) and at 6 weeks after treatment start. A median of about 150,000 T cells and some 90,000 unique TCRs was obtained from blood samples, and a median clonality of about 0.08 was observed. Somatic, immune and clinical correlates of response to PD-L1 blockade with atezolizumab in urothelial cancer were the focus of an exploratory multi-omic analysis. TCR sequencing covered pretreatment tumor samples and matched, serially collected peripheral blood taken before and after atezolizumab treatment. Progression-free survival longer than 6 months counted as durable clinical benefit, and TCR features were additionally tested against both progression-free and overall survival. In the same patients, whole exome sequencing and RNA sequencing of pretreatment tumors were performed in addition to TCR sequencing. Durable clinical benefit was achieved by nine patients and was not achieved by 20 patients. Some 30 patients had pretreatment blood TCR-seq, some 25 had at least one posttreatment blood collection, and some 25 had tumor TCR-seq. Here is what the overall study found, with its caveats: Because of the small sample size (n ≈ 31) and the many exploratory analyses performed, the results are intended to be regarded as hypothesis-generating. Improved progression-free and overall survival was found to be associated with pretreatment peripheral blood TCR clonality below the median. Among patients with durable benefit, tumor-associated TCR clones showed greater expansion in peripheral blood 3 weeks after treatment started (n of about 20, p = 0.022).

Synthetic TCR analog templates were spiked into each PCR so that absolute template abundance could be estimated from read counts. TCRbeta CDR3 regions were amplified from genomic DNA with bias-controlled V and J gene primers using the immunoSEQ assay. Rearranged TCRbeta segments were sequenced at approximately 20X coverage. From the authors' description of their analysis: Sequencing errors were corrected by clustering and CDR3s were annotated against IMGT to assign V, D and J genes. Downstream analyses used only productive TCRbeta rearrangements and left out out-of-frame or stop-codon sequences. To compute clonality, Shannon entropy was normalized by the log of the number of unique productive sequences and then subtracted from one. Fisher's exact test with Benjamini-Hochberg correction, at a threshold of adjusted p below 0.01, was used to find clones that differed between time points or between blood and tumor. TCRdb retrieved this table from immuneACCESS and kept in-frame rearrangements only. Not all clones are present; in checked studies, unresolved V genes account for under half, and no reason is known for the remainder. The DNA gave D and trimming, while V, J and clone size come from that table. The sample profile shows about 95,000 clones; around 87% of them were found once. Together, the top ten hold roughly 1.6% of the sample.

The receptor comes from a man in his sixties with urothelial cancer. The rearrangement joined TRBV7-6 to TRBJ2-3; the D segment could be TRBD1, given 7 matching bases. The sequencing used PBMCs, collected around atezolizumab (anti-PD-L1) treatment. Here the CDR3 is given as CASSLEPQGGGADTQYF. The sequenced DNA is TGTGCCAGCAGCTTAGAACCCCAGGGGGGCGGGGCAGATACGCAGTATTTT. Reference TRBV7-6 and TRBJ2-3 proteins supply the regions before and after the CDR3; the full variable domain is: GAGVSQSPRYKVTKRGQDVALRCDPISGHVSLYWYRQALGQGPEFLTYFNYEAQQDKSGLPNDRFSAERPEGSISTLTIQRTEQRDSAMYRCASSLEPQGGGADTQYFGPGTRLTVL.